Listed below are T cell receptor beta chains from one sample, sequenced in a study of Ad26.COV2.S vaccination and SARS-CoV-2 variants. Libraries were prepared by immunoSEQ multiplex PCR; TCRdb keeps only in-frame clonotypes and omits some of them. The sample yields around 340,000 clones, about 87% seen once. The source material was peripheral blood, sampled in a trial of Ad26.COV2.S vaccine versus placebo. Receptors originate from a person aged 18-60 years who received the Ad26.COV2.S COVID-19 vaccine or a placebo. The CDR3 runs from the conserved cysteine through the conserved F or W. Each record gives: clone size, J gene, V gene, D gene, CDR3 DNA, CDR3 protein. A D gene is named only where the DNA matches it firmly. Size is stated for part of the rows, as once, few or many counts, or as a class when the clone is expanded.

clone_size: NA
j_call: TRBJ1-1
v_call: TRBV29-1
d_call: NA
cdr3_nt: TGCAGCGTTCGAGGGGTGATCACTGAAGCTTTCTTT
cdr3_aa: CSVRGVITEAFF

clone_size: NA
j_call: TRBJ1-1
v_call: TRBV6-5
d_call: NA
cdr3_nt: TGTGCCAGCTTAGGGGCGAGCACTGAAGCTTTCTTT
cdr3_aa: CASLGASTEAFF

clone_size: NA
j_call: TRBJ2-1
v_call: TRBV4-2
d_call: NA
cdr3_nt: TGTGCCAGCAGCCAAGTAGTCTACAATGAGCAGTTCTTC
cdr3_aa: CASSQVVYNEQFF

clone_size: few
j_call: TRBJ1-2
v_call: TRBV6-1
d_call: NA
cdr3_nt: TGTGCCAGCAGTGAAACGTTGGGGGACTATGGCTACACCTTC
cdr3_aa: CASSETLGDYGYTF

clone_size: NA
j_call: TRBJ2-3
v_call: TRBV12-3/TRBV12-4
d_call: NA
cdr3_nt: TGTGCCAGCAGTTACTCAACAGATACGCAGTATTTT
cdr3_aa: CASSYSTDTQYF

clone_size: NA
j_call: TRBJ2-2
v_call: TRBV30
d_call: NA
cdr3_nt: TGTGCCTGGAGAAGGCAGACCCGTAGCGGGGAGCTGTTTTTT
cdr3_aa: CAWRRQTRSGELFF

clone_size: NA
j_call: TRBJ2-3
v_call: TRBV4-2
d_call: TRBD2
cdr3_nt: TGTGCCAGCAGCTGGACTAGCGGGGGGGGAGAGGGCACAGATACGCAGTATTTT
cdr3_aa: CASSWTSGGGEGTDTQYF

clone_size: NA
j_call: TRBJ1-2
v_call: TRBV3-1/TRBV3-2
d_call: NA
cdr3_nt: TGTGCCAGCAGCCAAGTTAACTATGGCTACACCTTC
cdr3_aa: CASSQVNYGYTF

clone_size: once
j_call: TRBJ1-5
v_call: TRBV6-5
d_call: TRBD1
cdr3_nt: TGTGCCACTGGAGACAGGGGGGATCAGCCCCAGCATTTT
cdr3_aa: CATGDRGDQPQHF

clone_size: NA
j_call: TRBJ2-2
v_call: TRBV30
d_call: NA
cdr3_nt: TGTGCCTGGCCCCTGTTGGCCACCGGGGAGCTGTTTTTT
cdr3_aa: CAWPLLATGELFF

clone_size: NA
j_call: TRBJ1-6
v_call: TRBV27
d_call: NA
cdr3_nt: TGTGCCAGCAGTTTAATCCCCCGGGGCTCCTATAATTCACCCCTCCACTTT
cdr3_aa: CASSLIPRGSYNSPLHF

clone_size: NA
j_call: TRBJ1-1
v_call: TRBV19
d_call: TRBD1
cdr3_nt: TGTGCCAGTGGAACGACAGGGACGAACACTGAAGCTTTCTTT
cdr3_aa: CASGTTGTNTEAFF

clone_size: NA
j_call: TRBJ2-5
v_call: TRBV9
d_call: TRBD2
cdr3_nt: TGTGCCAGCAGCGCCGCCGACGTAGCGGGAGTTGAGACCCAGTACTTC
cdr3_aa: CASSAADVAGVETQYF

clone_size: once
j_call: TRBJ2-3
v_call: TRBV4-1
d_call: TRBD2
cdr3_nt: TGCGCCAGCAGCCAAGATGGGACGGGGGGGCCGACAGATACGCAGTATTTT
cdr3_aa: CASSQDGTGGPTDTQYF

clone_size: NA
j_call: TRBJ2-3
v_call: TRBV27
d_call: NA
cdr3_nt: TGTGCCAGCAGTTTATCGGCCGCTAGCACAGATACGCAGTATTTT
cdr3_aa: CASSLSAASTDTQYF

clone_size: NA
j_call: TRBJ1-4
v_call: TRBV30
d_call: NA
cdr3_nt: TGTGCCTGGGAGGGGCAGTCGAATGAAAAACTGTTTTTT
cdr3_aa: CAWEGQSNEKLFF

clone_size: NA
j_call: TRBJ2-2
v_call: TRBV4-1
d_call: NA
cdr3_nt: TGCGCCAGATGCACCGGGGAGCTGTTTTTT
cdr3_aa: CARCTGELFF

clone_size: NA
j_call: TRBJ1-4
v_call: TRBV25-1
d_call: NA
cdr3_nt: TGTGCCAGCAGTCATCGGGTGATAAGGGATGAAAAACTGTTTTTT
cdr3_aa: CASSHRVIRDEKLFF

clone_size: NA
j_call: TRBJ1-1
v_call: TRBV5-1
d_call: TRBD1
cdr3_nt: TGCGCCAGCAGCTTGGACAGGGGGAACACTGAAGCTTTCTTT
cdr3_aa: CASSLDRGNTEAFF

clone_size: once
j_call: TRBJ2-1
v_call: TRBV7-9
d_call: TRBD2
cdr3_nt: TGTGCCAGCAGCGCCACTAGCGGGTTTACCTACAATGAGCAGTTCTTC
cdr3_aa: CASSATSGFTYNEQFF

clone_size: NA
j_call: TRBJ1-1
v_call: TRBV7-9
d_call: NA
cdr3_nt: TGTGCCAGCAGCCTTCCCCTCGGAGGGGAGAGGACTGAAGCTTTCTTT
cdr3_aa: CASSLPLGGERTEAFF

clone_size: NA
j_call: TRBJ2-7
v_call: TRBV6-6
d_call: NA
cdr3_nt: TGTGCCAGCAGTTACTCGTCTCAGGGCCTCGAGCAGTACTTC
cdr3_aa: CASSYSSQGLEQYF

clone_size: NA
j_call: TRBJ1-1
v_call: TRBV7-2
d_call: NA
cdr3_nt: TGTGCCAGCAGCAGGGGTAGAGGAGCTTTCTTT
cdr3_aa: CASSRGRGAFF

clone_size: NA
j_call: TRBJ2-3
v_call: TRBV12-3/TRBV12-4
d_call: NA
cdr3_nt: TGTGCCAGCACCCTTACTAGCACAGATACGCAGTATTTT
cdr3_aa: CASTLTSTDTQYF

clone_size: NA
j_call: TRBJ1-5
v_call: TRBV7-2
d_call: NA
cdr3_nt: TGTGCCAGCAGCTTAGCTCAGGGGTCCCATCAGCCCCAGCATTTT
cdr3_aa: CASSLAQGSHQPQHF

clone_size: NA
j_call: TRBJ2-7
v_call: TRBV30
d_call: TRBD1
cdr3_nt: TGTGCCTGGAGTGTAGACAGGGCAGTCGTCGAGCAGTACTTC
cdr3_aa: CAWSVDRAVVEQYF

clone_size: NA
j_call: TRBJ1-3
v_call: TRBV19
d_call: NA
cdr3_nt: TGTGCCGGAGACTCTGGAAACACCATATATTTT
cdr3_aa: CAGDSGNTIYF

clone_size: NA
j_call: TRBJ1-6
v_call: TRBV12-3/TRBV12-4
d_call: NA
cdr3_nt: TGTGCCAGCAGTTTCCTCGGGACACCCCTCCACTTT
cdr3_aa: CASSFLGTPLHF

clone_size: NA
j_call: TRBJ2-7
v_call: TRBV25-1
d_call: TRBD1
cdr3_nt: TGTGCCGTTCAGGGGGCTCCATACGAGCAGTACTTC
cdr3_aa: CAVQGAPYEQYF

clone_size: NA
j_call: TRBJ2-6
v_call: TRBV12-3/TRBV12-4
d_call: NA
cdr3_nt: TGTGCCACGGCCCACTCTGGGGCCAACGTCCTGACTTTC
cdr3_aa: CATAHSGANVLTF

clone_size: NA
j_call: TRBJ2-3
v_call: TRBV15
d_call: TRBD2
cdr3_nt: TGTGCCACTAGAGTTAGCGGGAAGAGCACAGATACGCAGTATTTT
cdr3_aa: CATRVSGKSTDTQYF

clone_size: few
j_call: TRBJ1-5
v_call: TRBV5-5
d_call: TRBD1
cdr3_nt: TGTGCCAGCAGCTTCGTGCCAGGGGGCTCAAATCAGCCCCAGCATTTT
cdr3_aa: CASSFVPGGSNQPQHF

clone_size: NA
j_call: TRBJ2-5
v_call: TRBV7-3
d_call: NA
cdr3_nt: TGTGCCAGCGGGGGGGGCCACCAAGAGACCCAGTACTTC
cdr3_aa: CASGGGHQETQYF

clone_size: NA
j_call: TRBJ2-1
v_call: TRBV4-3
d_call: NA
cdr3_nt: TGCGCCAGCAGCGCGATCTGGTGGGAGAGCTCCTACAATGAGCAGTTCTTC
cdr3_aa: CASSAIWWESSYNEQFF

clone_size: NA
j_call: TRBJ1-2
v_call: TRBV18
d_call: NA
cdr3_nt: TGTGCCAGCTCACCAGACACCTATGGCTACACCTTC
cdr3_aa: CASSPDTYGYTF

clone_size: NA
j_call: TRBJ2-6
v_call: TRBV6-8
d_call: NA
cdr3_nt: TGTGCCAGCAGTTCGATAAGGGTCTCTGGACTATCTGGGGCCAACGTCCTGACTTTC
cdr3_aa: CASSSIRVSGLSGANVLTF

clone_size: NA
j_call: TRBJ1-3
v_call: TRBV30
d_call: NA
cdr3_nt: TGTGCCTGGAGTCCTGATTACTCTGGAAACACCATATATTTT
cdr3_aa: CAWSPDYSGNTIYF

clone_size: NA
j_call: TRBJ2-7
v_call: TRBV19
d_call: NA
cdr3_nt: TGTGCCAGTAGTAACCCCGGGACTGCTCCCTACGAGCAGTACTTC
cdr3_aa: CASSNPGTAPYEQYF

clone_size: NA
j_call: TRBJ1-2
v_call: TRBV7-3
d_call: TRBD1
cdr3_nt: TGTGCCAGCAGTACCACGACAGGGCGCGGGGGCTACACCTTC
cdr3_aa: CASSTTTGRGGYTF

clone_size: NA
j_call: TRBJ2-6
v_call: TRBV15
d_call: NA
cdr3_nt: TGTGCCACCAGCAGAGTCCGGGTAACGGGGGCCAACGTCCTGACTTTC
cdr3_aa: CATSRVRVTGANVLTF

clone_size: NA
j_call: TRBJ1-1
v_call: TRBV30
d_call: NA
cdr3_nt: TGTGCCTGGGCGGGGGGGACGGACACTGAAGCTTTCTTT
cdr3_aa: CAWAGGTDTEAFF

clone_size: NA
j_call: TRBJ1-5
v_call: TRBV19
d_call: NA
cdr3_nt: TGTGCCAGTAGTAGCCACGAGGGGAGCAATCAGCCCCAGCATTTT
cdr3_aa: CASSSHEGSNQPQHF

clone_size: NA
j_call: TRBJ1-1
v_call: TRBV6-5
d_call: NA
cdr3_nt: TGTGCCAGCATTCGGGCTAGGCAGGGGCGGGATGCTTTCTTT
cdr3_aa: CASIRARQGRDAFF

clone_size: NA
j_call: TRBJ1-3
v_call: TRBV4-1
d_call: NA
cdr3_nt: TGCGCCAGCAGCCAAGACAGGGGATTCTACTCTGGAAACACCATATATTTT
cdr3_aa: CASSQDRGFYSGNTIYF

clone_size: NA
j_call: TRBJ2-3
v_call: TRBV4-3
d_call: NA
cdr3_nt: TGCGCCAGCAGCCAAATTGGGATGTCGCCAGATACGCAGTATTTT
cdr3_aa: CASSQIGMSPDTQYF

clone_size: NA
j_call: TRBJ2-1
v_call: TRBV24-1
d_call: TRBD2
cdr3_nt: TGTGCCACCAGTGACCCTAGGACTAGCGGGGGTCAGGAGTTCTTC
cdr3_aa: CATSDPRTSGGQEFF

clone_size: once
j_call: TRBJ2-5
v_call: TRBV27
d_call: TRBD1
cdr3_nt: TGTGCCAGCAGTTTTGTGGGAGAAGTGCAGGGGGTTGGGACCCAGTACTTC
cdr3_aa: CASSFVGEVQGVGTQYF

clone_size: NA
j_call: TRBJ1-1
v_call: TRBV27
d_call: NA
cdr3_nt: TGTGCCAGCAGTTTATCGGAGAACATGAACACTGAAGCTTTCTTT
cdr3_aa: CASSLSENMNTEAFF